This T cell receptor beta chain was profiled in a study of T cell responses to AZD1222 COVID-19 vaccine (dated by TCRdb to the early 2020s). At the level of the whole study: AZD1222 recipients whose second dose came at about 4 weeks and those whose second dose came at about 12 weeks were combined into one group, since spike-specific TCR depth and breadth did not differ between the two schedules. TCR sequencing was performed for about 250 trial participants, of whom about 210 were given two doses of AZD1222 and around 25 were given two doses of MenACWY control vaccine. Enrollment into the trials was organized by age into subgroups of 18-55, 56-69 and 70-plus years, and those subgroups contained roughly 150, 30 and 60 TCR-sequenced participants, respectively.

The germline V gene yields MDHEN for CDR1 and SYDVKM for CDR2. There are 15 amino acids in the CDR3, from cysteine to phenylalanine inclusive. Of the read, only the CDR3 DNA is kept; its 45 bases are in frame from base 1. V is pruned by 2 bases and J by 2 bases, leaving 6 bases of the junction without a gene match. This clone occurred once. Its antigen specificity is not known. No base quality information exists; no much larger clone differs at one position. The CDR3 regions of human TCRbeta chains were subjected to immunosequencing. In the paper's pipeline: TCRs in the repertoires were matched against a reference library of SARS-CoV-2-specific TCRs that had been generated with the MIRA antigen-specificity platform. Breadth was defined as the fraction of unique TCRs that were SARS-CoV-2-associated. Depth was defined as the fraction of total T cells that were SARS-CoV-2-associated. Each spike-specific TCR was assigned to its reactive spike region and to a CD4 or CD8 class using the MIRA data. Log10-transformed breadth and depth values were compared by one-way ANOVA with Sidak's multiple comparisons tests. What TCRdb holds here is the immuneACCESS table cut down to in-frame rearrangements. Part of the clones is not present; checked against another copy, under half of the missing clones reflect an unresolved V gene, and the others are unexplained. V and J calls and clone size are as listed in that table; D and trimming were resolved from the DNA. This sample has approximately 110,000 clones in its table, and approximately 85% of those were observed once. The ten largest clones add up to roughly 6.2% of the sample.

The paper as a whole reports these results and caveats: Because no day 14 peak-response samples were available, the repertoires could be characterized only after the peak T cell response. Most participants were white British and females outnumbered males, and the authors suggested that clonal diversity may have been underestimated. In the small 56-69-year group, the increase in depth fell short of significance, most likely because of low power. A significant rise in spike-specific TCR breadth and depth was observed after two AZD1222 doses relative to day 0 and relative to MenACWY recipients. The whole spike protein was spanned by vaccine-associated CD4 TCRs, and dominant responses were seen in regions 160-218 and 743-854. Conclusions about previously exposed vaccinees are limited, since just 5 or 6 AZD1222 recipients were seropositive for SARS-CoV-2 at baseline. Nearly half of unique spike-specific TCRs reportedly recognized epitopes outside regions mutated in the B.1.351 and B.1.1.7 variants.

What this sample's time point label stands for: baseline before first vaccination. Samples from vaccinated people were obtained from the UK trials COV001 and COV002, which included a single-blind randomized controlled phase 2/3 trial of AZD1222 (ChAdOx1 nCoV-19) in healthy adults. Trial participant PBMC samples were collected at day 0 and day 28 after the second dose for TCRbeta chain sequencing. Recombination connected TRBV28 to TRBJ2-7, and TRBD1 aligns with 7 junction nucleotides. Source: peripheral blood, taken on day 0 of AZD1222 vaccination. The receptor was isolated from an adult in good health. CDR3 region: CASSLRLGGPYEQYF. The bases read TGTGCCAGCAGTTTAAGGTTAGGGGGCCCCTACGAGCAGTACTTC.